This paragraph covers one T cell receptor (beta chain) sequence. Its antigen is still unknown. Repertoires were generated with immunoSEQ multiplex PCR, while TCRdb's copy carries only in-frame clones and drops some. The sample carries millions of clones, 80% to 95% recorded once. The length of the CDR3 is 15 residues. V was clipped by 6 bases and J by 7 bases, with 21 bases between them. The germline CDR1 and CDR2 sequences are KGHSH and LQKENI. Donors were Caucasian adults residing in Nashville, Tennessee, USA. A CD45RA-negative memory subset and a CD45RA+ naive subset were separated from the CD4+ cells. The sample originates from a study of shared clonotypes between healthy human individuals. The study, taken as a whole, reports: The study found about 5% of naive CD4 clonotypes shared across several donors.

This clonotype originated in a man aged 18 to 29 in good health. Some clones in this sample may be carry-over from other donors' samples. Sequenced sample: naive CD4+ T cells from PBMCs. Subset described: CD45RA+ positively selected. V gene TRBV18 combines with J gene TRBJ1-1; tentatively, D is TRBD1 (6 bases). CDR3 coding DNA: TGTGCCAGCTCCAGGGGCAGCGGGGGTGTGGGTGAAGCTTTCTTT. This gives the protein CASSRGSGGVGEAFF.